This T cell receptor beta chain was obtained from a study of blood T cells in healthy people across ages. The study, taken as a whole, reports: Long-lived donors carried more naive CD4+ cells and greater diversity than aged donors.

Roughly 10 milliliters was the volume of peripheral blood drawn from each donor. CDR1 and CDR2 (germline): SGHRS, YFSETQ. The CDR3 spans 12 residues. V lost 5 bases and J lost 5, with 9 bases in between. A second PCR, run for about 7 to 11 cycles, used a sample-barcoded 5' primer plus a J-beta primer mix. Each CDR3 protein gets one entry after TCRdb re-called the 5' RACE reads with MiXCR. The data contain fewer than 750,000 distinct CDR3 sequences, roughly 43% of them singletons. This clonotype turned up a few times. Antigen: not known. This clonotype originated in a man of 80 years or more in good health. Sequencing was carried out using blood. The J gene is TRBJ2-3, the V gene TRBV5-1; D unclear. The CDR3 DNA sequence: TGCGCCAGCAGGTATGACGGAGATACGCAGTATTTT. It yields the protein CASRYDGDTQYF.